Following are 11 T cell receptor beta chains from one sample sequenced in a study of blood T cell repertoires in COVID-19 (dated by TCRdb to between 2020 and 2021). The library was obtained by the immunoSEQ multiplex PCR assay. This is the immuneACCESS table as TCRdb keeps it, with only in-frame sequences that have V and J called. A part of the clones is gone; compared with another copy, unresolved V genes explain less than half, and the rest is unexplained. The sample table holds about 200,000 clones, of which 80% to 85% were seen once. The ten top clones hold roughly 7% of the sample. Sequencing was done on a sample of PBMCs or T cells enriched from blood (not recorded which). The receptor source for this set is a man aged 35 to 55 who had recovered from COVID-19.

V and J are TRBV28 and TRBJ2-1; 7 bases fit TRBD1. V lost 5 bases, J lost 4 bases, and 11 bases stayed unmatched. The CDR3 loop spans 16 amino acids. Germline V gene lookup returns CDR1 MDHEN and CDR2 SYDVKM. Here the CDR3 DNA reads TGTGCCAGCAGTCCCCAGGACAGGCTAACTTACAATGAGCAGTTCTTC. This codes for CASSPQDRLTYNEQFF. The entire variable domain, with the rest obtained from reference TRBV28 and TRBJ2-1, is as follows: DVKVTQSSRYLVKRTGEKVFLECVQDMDHENMFWYRQDPGLGLRLIYFSYDVKMKEKGDIPEGYSVSREKKERFSLILESASTNQTSMYLCASSPQDRLTYNEQFFGPGTRLTVL.

The chain is built from TRBV6-5 and TRBJ1-2; 8 bases fit TRBD1. The CDR3 runs 13 residues. Trimming removed 8 bases from V and 0 bases from J; junction bases left unmatched: 2. Germline values: CDR1 MNHEY, CDR2 SVGAGI. CDR3 coding DNA: TGTGCCAGCTTGGACAGGGCTAACTATGGCTACACCTTC. Its protein is CASLDRANYGYTF.

The chain is built from TRBV7-9 and TRBJ1-5, with TRBD1 matching over 9 bases. This CDR3 region has 16 residues. J gave up 1 base and V 5 bases, and 6 bases lay outside the gene matches. The germline CDR1 and CDR2 sequences are SEHNR and FQNEAQ (reference sequence). Here the CDR3 reads CASSKQGAESNQPQHF. DNA of the CDR3: TGTGCCAGCAGCAAACAGGGGGCGGAAAGCAATCAGCCCCAGCATTTT.

The chain combines TRBV19 with TRBJ1-5, with no clear D. The CDR3 loop spans 12 amino acids. Germline V gives CDR1 LNHDA, CDR2 SQIVND (reference sequence). The germline V and J ends were trimmed by 5 bases and 1 base, with 3 bases remaining between them. In DNA form, the CDR3 reads TGTGCCAGTAGTCAGAGCAATCAGCCCCAGCATTTT. Its protein product is CASSQSNQPQHF.

The chain combines TRBV7-9 with TRBJ1-2, with D possibly TRBD1 on 6 matching bases. This CDR3 comprises 13 residues. Trimming took 1 base from V and 5 from J, leaving 8 bases between them. Looked up from germline, CDR1 is SEHNR and CDR2 is FQNEAQ (reference sequence). This chain's CDR3 is CASSLGTEYGYTF. CDR3 nucleotides: TGTGCCAGCAGCTTAGGGACAGAGTATGGCTACACCTTC.

J is TRBJ2-3 and V is TRBV7-9, with 8 bases lining up with TRBD1. The germline CDR1 and CDR2 sequences are SEHNR and FQNEAQ (reference sequence). CDR3 length: 14 amino acids. After removal of 5 bases from V and 1 base from J, the junction contained 2 bases not matched to a gene. CDR3 in DNA: TGTGCCAGCAGCCAGGGACAGGGCACAGATACGCAGTATTTT. It specifies CASSQGQGTDTQYF.

This chain links TRBV18 with TRBJ2-7, with 8 bases aligning to TRBD1. The CDR3 sequence is 14 residues long. Per the germline V gene, CDR1 is KGHSH and CDR2 is LQKENI. Trimming took 1 base from V and 2 from J; bases not matched to a gene: 1. The CDR3 bases are TGTGCCAGCTCACCACGGGACAGGCCCTACGAGCAGTACTTC. Translation: CASSPRDRPYEQYF.

In nucleotides, the CDR3 is TGTGCCAGTAGTCCCCGGAATCGAGGTTCACCCCTCCACTTT. Amino acid sequence: CASSPRNRGSPLHF. The chain couples TRBV19 to TRBJ1-6; D call uncertain. Deletions cut 5 bases from V and 9 bases from J, with 14 bases between. The CDR3 is made up of 14 amino acids. CDR1 LNHDA and CDR2 SQIVND come from the germline V gene (reference sequence).

The V call is TRBV4-2, the J call TRBJ1-3, with TRBD1 matching over 10 bases. Germline V gene lookup returns CDR1 LGHNA and CDR2 YNFKEQ. V trimming: 3 bases; J trimming: 1 base; junction bases outside the gene matches: 9. The CDR3 length is 18 residues. CDR3 nucleotide sequence: TGTGCCAGCAGCCACTCCCCGGGACAGGGGACGTCTGGAAACACCATATATTTT. Protein product: CASSHSPGQGTSGNTIYF.

This clone was observed a few times. V is TRBV7-2 and J is TRBJ1-6; TRBD1 matches at 9 bases. Germline V CDR1 and CDR2: SGHTA, FQGNSA. V was pared by 5 bases and J by 2 bases, with 1 base of the junction left unmatched. The CDR3 sequence is 15 residues long. The CDR3 here is CASSRDRAYNSPLHF. For the CDR3, the DNA is TGTGCCAGCAGCCGGGACAGGGCCTATAATTCACCCCTCCACTTT.

In this sample, this clone turned up once. The gene calls are TRBV28 and TRBJ1-2; TRBD1 is a possible D gene (6 bases). This CDR3 has 14 residues. The germline V gene encodes CDR1 MDHEN and CDR2 SYDVKM. Trimming stripped 6 bases from V and 5 bases from J, with 16 bases between. CDR3 sequence reads: CASSLTGAGYGYTF. CDR3 nucleotide sequence: TGTGCCAGCAGCCTGACAGGCGCGGGTTATGGCTACACCTTC.